The sequence of this TCR beta chain was determined in a study of blood T cell repertoires in COVID-19. As for the study in general: The United States, Italy and Spain provided the acute and convalescent COVID-19 samples. PBMCs, B-cell-depleted T cells, or T cells provided the cDNA or gDNA that made up the material.

V trimming: 4 bases; J trimming: 4 bases; junction bases outside the gene matches: 5. The CDR3 spans 14 residues. The germline CDR1 and CDR2 sequences are ENHRY and SYGVKD. Original methodology: Scientists estimated how many nucleated cells there were by amplifying reference gene primers. The data were produced by immunoSEQ multiplex PCR, yet TCRdb's version contains in-frame clones alone and is incomplete. Clone size and V and J calls were adopted from that table, with D and trimming inferred from the DNA. The data contain about 140,000 clones, 84% of them singletons. The sequence came from a human donor in a cohort sampled during active COVID-19. The chain uses TRBV10-3 and TRBJ1-1, with 8 bases that match TRBD1. Sequencing input: peripheral blood. The CDR3 DNA is TGTGCCATCAGTGCTTCAGGGGGCGGCACTGAAGCTTTCTTT. Its translation is CAISASGGGTEAFF.